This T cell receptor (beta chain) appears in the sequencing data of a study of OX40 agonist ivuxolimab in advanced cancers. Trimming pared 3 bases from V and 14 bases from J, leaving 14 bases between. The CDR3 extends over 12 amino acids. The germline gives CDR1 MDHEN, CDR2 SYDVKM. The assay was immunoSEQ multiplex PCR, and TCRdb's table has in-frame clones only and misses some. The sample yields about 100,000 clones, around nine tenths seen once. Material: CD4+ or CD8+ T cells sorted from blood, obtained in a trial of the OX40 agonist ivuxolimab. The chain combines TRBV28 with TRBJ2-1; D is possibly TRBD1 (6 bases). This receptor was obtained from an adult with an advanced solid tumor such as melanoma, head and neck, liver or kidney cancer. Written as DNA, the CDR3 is TGTGCCAGCAGTTTGGGGGCCGGTACGAAGTTCTTC. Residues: CASSLGAGTKFF.